The entry below describes one T cell receptor (beta chain). There is no known antigen for this receptor. No base qualities exist here, and no much larger clone lies one base off it. This sample was taken from a study of cytomegalovirus exposure and HLA in healthy donors (dated by TCRdb to about 2017). For the wider study: An earlier analysis of approximately 550 of the donors reported more than 250 Gb of sequence data and roughly 110 million unique TCR beta sequences from roughly 200 million T cells. Approximately 300 gigabases of sequencing data and roughly 80 million unique TCR sequences made up an early release that covered some 640 HLA-typed donors. Among the roughly 430 genotyped donors, 81% belonged to the genetic ancestry cluster associated with self-reported Caucasian donors. The study aimed to test whether signatures of past pathogen exposure could be identified by cataloging public T cell receptors. The T cell repertoires of around 730 subjects were profiled by immunosequencing and related to cytomegalovirus serostatus. Besides the first cohort of hundreds of subjects, a separate validation cohort made up of over a hundred different subjects was used. To predict cytomegalovirus infection status, the study brought together high-throughput TCR immunosequencing, statistical association of individual TCRs with disease status, and machine learning. A later analysis re-analyzed previously published TCR beta repertoires from 650 to 800 donors and added high-resolution HLA genotyping to study TCR occurrence patterns. Rather than using new phenotypic data, the later analysis identified candidate immune exposures from TCR beta sequences and from how often those sequences occurred across donors. In an earlier analysis of 587 of the donors, high-throughput TCR beta sequencing was used to judge whether each TCR beta V gene segment behaved as functional or pseudogenic. Donor age, sex, ethnicity and CMV serostatus were collected together with the repertoire data. A later genetic analysis took genome-wide SNP genotypes for about three fifths of the 666 donors and used that subset as a discovery cohort. Every discovery cohort repertoire had been produced on one sequencing platform. HLA typing covered class I and class II loci at four-digit resolution. Typing coverage differed by locus: A, B, C, DRB1 and DQB1 were typed in roughly 629-630 donors, DQA1 in about 560, DPA1 in 600 to 610, and DPB1 in roughly 470. Four to six DR-DQ haplotypes were handled as single units for association and clustering because linkage in the cohort was strong. Among some 400 genotyped donors of the cohort, an average of around 250,000 unique TCR beta nucleotide sequences was sequenced per donor, of which 15% to 20% were non-productive. Overall study outcomes, separate from this receptor: HLA typing was unavailable for some donors at each locus, so association tests used only the typed subset. A further reported finding was that TCR beta sequences accurately predicted the HLA-A and HLA-B alleles for most subjects in the first cohort. The authors suggested that the approach could potentially be extended to other disease states and immunological phenotypes. In a later genetic analysis, a missense DCLRE1C variant was associated with V-gene and J-gene trimming of TCR beta chains, and the association was replicated in an independent cohort. While some public TCRs were present in many individuals, most TCR sequences turned up only very rarely across donors. CMV serostatus was the only immune exposure information available for the cohort. This cohort had only TCR beta chains sequenced, and the lack of alpha or paired-chain data limited which features could be detected. According to a later analysis, most CMV-associated TCR beta chains appeared to be HLA-restricted, and the HLA associations seemed to be driven largely by CMV exposure. In an earlier analysis of about 600 of the donors, most TCR beta V segments appeared in productive rearrangements about 90% or about 30% of the time, broadly matching IMGT annotations. In a later analysis, the rate of TCR association differed among HLA loci, with DRB1 alleles having the most associated TCRs and HLA-C alleles having the fewest. The earlier analysis of 450 to 700 of the donors excluded roughly 17 rarely observed V segments, including chromosome 9 orphons, because counts were too low. The sequencing pipeline was judged likely to have produced a cluster of highly shared sequence variants as a technical artifact. Some IMGT-functional V segments, including TRBV6-2 and TRBV6-3, could not be told apart with the 87-base-pair reads, so those segments were excluded. In a later analysis, HLA-associated TCR beta chains showed more clonal expansion and lower generation probabilities than non-associated chains that were equally common. The study gave a list of 150 to 200 TCR beta chains associated with cytomegalovirus. When HLA alleles, especially DR and DQ, strongly co-occurred, TCR associations were difficult to assign to individual alleles. The classifier was reported to diagnose cytomegalovirus status with high specificity and sensitivity in both the original and validation cohorts. In a later analysis, several top co-occurrence clusters were reported to appear linked to parvovirus B19, influenza, CMV and Epstein-Barr virus. Three of the identified cytomegalovirus-associated TCR beta chains were confirmed in vitro to be specific for cytomegalovirus antigens. The presence/absence analyses assumed that sequencing depth was roughly uniform across donors, and that assumption may not be true. At a false discovery rate of 0.05, a later analysis linked about 17,000 TCR beta sequences to specific HLA alleles. A later genetic analysis reported fewer N-insertions in productive TCRs among donors in an Asian-associated ancestry cluster than the roughly 640-donor mean. Linkage disequilibrium might explain the correlated functional status among segregating V segments, but an unknown experimental factor could not be excluded.

The cysteine opens and the phenylalanine closes a CDR3 of 14 amino acids. The kept DNA is CDR3 alone, 42 bases in frame from the first base. The junction shows trimming of 6 bases on V and 5 bases on J, plus 17 bases between the germline ends. CDR1 MNHEY and CDR2 SVGAGI were looked up in the germline V gene. The cohort was made up of 650 to 700 healthy bone marrow donors. Cohort members were all nominally healthy when sampled, although unrecorded immune exposures were likely present. The donor was CMV seropositive and belonged to the group of 270 or so seropositive cohort members. Every donor gave a peripheral blood sample, and the peripheral blood mononuclear cells from that sample were used for TCR beta sequencing. The Qiagen DNeasy Blood Extraction Kit was used to extract genomic DNA from the blood cell samples. Library construction relied on the immunoSEQ multiplex PCR assay. The multiplex PCR relied on a mix of 60 forward primers for TCR Vbeta segments and 13 reverse primers for TCR Jbeta segments. The CDR3 region of rearranged TCR beta genes was amplified from genomic DNA with a multiplex PCR assay. The Illumina HiSeq System was used to sequence the amplified TCR beta libraries as 87-base-pair reads. Per the source publication's procedure: A later analysis tallied 70 million to 100 million unique TCR beta chains across the 700 or so repertoires, and about 10 million of those chains were shared by two or more donors. Raw reads were error-corrected and collapsed into unique sequences with a nearest-neighbor algorithm that merged closely related sequences to remove PCR and sequencing errors. CDR3 sequences were aligned to IMGT reference sequences to assign V, D and J gene segments. For a sequence to be retained, a match of at least six nucleotides was required to both a V gene segment and a J gene segment. Rearrangements were classified as productive when the CDR3 lacked stop codons and remained in frame with V and J, and all other rearrangements were classified as non-productive. Following IMGT convention, CDR3 was defined as the stretch from the second conserved V-encoded cysteine up to the conserved J-encoded phenylalanine. In an earlier analysis of 550 to 650 of the donors, sequences lacking an unambiguous match to a single V gene segment were excluded. In an earlier analysis of several hundred of the donors, a V segment was called functional when productive rearrangements were above 56.7%, and segregating when the standard deviation between donors exceeded 5%. To diagnose cytomegalovirus status from the catalog of TCR beta chain sequences, a statistical classification framework was built. V and J gene assignment, in a later analysis, came from comparing TCR nucleotide sequences with IMGT/GENE-DB human TR gene sequences. Using the TCRdist pipeline, a later analysis assigned CDR3 sequences along with most-parsimonious VDJ recombination scenarios. A later analysis defined each TCR beta chain by its CDR3 amino acid sequence plus V-gene family, and excluded reads lacking a unique V-gene family. As a way to deal with suspected cross-contamination and a sequencing artifact, a later analysis dropped 500 to 700 nucleotide sequences that were highly shared and had low generation probability. For each public chain, a later analysis derived a clonal expansion index from normalized ranks of inferred template counts within each repertoire. A later analysis computed generation probabilities with a VDJ recombination model fitted to out-of-frame rearrangements, and checked the results against IGoR. A later analysis scored TCR-TCR, TCR-HLA and TCR-CMV co-occurrence with hypergeometric tests, applying a repertoire-size bias correction to TCR pairs. In a later analysis, false discovery rates were estimated by permuting HLA or CMV assignments 20 times. A later analysis grouped co-occurring TCRs with DBSCAN, adding TCRdist sequence similarity when clustering within HLA-allele-positive subsets. For co-occurrence clustering, repertoires with fewer than 30,000 or more than 120,000 public chains were excluded, along with a handful of repertoires with anomalous nucleotide sharing. TCRdb holds this immuneACCESS table with in-frame rearrangements only. Some clones are missing; in checked studies, unresolved V genes explain under half, and the rest has no known cause. The V and J calls and clone size are taken from that table; D and trimming were inferred from the DNA. The sample records over 200,000 clones, about 81% of which are singletons. Together, the top ten hold around 5% of the sample.

Recombination connected TRBV6-5 to TRBJ2-7; matching of 6 bases hints at TRBD2 as the D gene. Material for sequencing was PBMCs. This receptor was taken from a woman between 35 and 50 years old in good health and CMV-seropositive. The bases are TGTGCCAGCAGCATTAGCGGTCGGGGTGACGAGCAGTACTTC. This translates into CASSISGRGDEQYF.